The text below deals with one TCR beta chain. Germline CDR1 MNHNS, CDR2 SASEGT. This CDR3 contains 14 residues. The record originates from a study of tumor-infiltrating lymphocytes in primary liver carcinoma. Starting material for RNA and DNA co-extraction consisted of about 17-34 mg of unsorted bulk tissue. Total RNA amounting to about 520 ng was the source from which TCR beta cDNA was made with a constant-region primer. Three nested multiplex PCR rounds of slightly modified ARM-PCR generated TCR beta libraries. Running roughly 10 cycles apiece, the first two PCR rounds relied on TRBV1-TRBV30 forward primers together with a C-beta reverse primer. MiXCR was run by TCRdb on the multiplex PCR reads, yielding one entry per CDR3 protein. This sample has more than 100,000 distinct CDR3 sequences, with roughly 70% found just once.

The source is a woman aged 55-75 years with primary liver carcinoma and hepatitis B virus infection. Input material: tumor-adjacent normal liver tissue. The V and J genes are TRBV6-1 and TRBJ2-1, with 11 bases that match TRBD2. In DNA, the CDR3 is TGTACCAACAGTTTGGTAGCGGGAGGGCGTGAGCAGTTCTTC. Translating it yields CTNSLVAGGREQFF.